The 29 T cell receptor beta chains below were found in one sample sequenced in a study of beta chain features in type 1 diabetes. Notes on the study in general: There was a moderate but significant shortening of TCRB CDR3s in all four CD4+ subsets of Type 1 diabetes patients.

These receptors' antigens are unknown. Expressed TCRB transcripts were sequenced because the isolated RNA had all been reverse transcribed beforehand. Data came from immunoSEQ multiplex PCR; TCRdb stores just in-frame clones and leaves some out. The table records hundreds of thousands of clones, 13% to 15% of them present only once. The sample comprised naive CD4+ T cells from blood. These receptors came from a man younger than 45 with type 1 diabetes.

This sequence joins TRBV25-1 and TRBJ2-3; 12 nucleotides align to TRBD2. Per germline, CDR1 MGHDK and CDR2 SYGVNS. V trimming: 9 bases; J trimming: 3 bases; junction bases outside the gene matches: 4. The CDR3 is 14 amino acids. CDR3 sequence: CARKLAGGTDTQYF. Here the CDR3 DNA reads TGTGCCAGAAAACTAGCGGGAGGTACAGATACGCAGTATTTT.

The chain links TRBV11-2 to TRBJ1-2; TRBD1 agrees at 9 bases. Trimming removed 4 bases from V and 4 bases from J; junction bases left unmatched: 10. The CDR3 totals 16 residues. CDR1 is SGHAT and CDR2 is FQNNGV in the germline V gene. The CDR3 region has the DNA TGTGCCAGCAGCTCACGGGACAGGGTTGCGTTCTATGGCTACACCTTC. Protein: CASSSRDRVAFYGYTF.

V gene TRBV5-4 combines with J gene TRBJ2-3; 8 positions agree with TRBD2. Germline assignment: CDR1 SGHNT and CDR2 YYREEE (reference sequence). The CDR3 runs to 15 residues. Unmatched junction bases numbered 2, after V lost 0 bases and J lost 2 bases. CDR3 residues: CASSLGLAITDTQYF. The DNA of the CDR3 is TGTGCCAGCAGCTTGGGACTAGCGATCACAGATACGCAGTATTTT.

The CDR3: CASSLMGTSSGANVLTF. The CDR3 coding sequence is TGCGCCAGCAGCTTGATGGGGACTAGCTCTGGGGCCAACGTCCTGACTTTC. This sequence joins TRBV5-1 and TRBJ2-6; 8 nucleotides line up with TRBD2. Germline assignment: CDR1 SGHRS and CDR2 YFSETQ. V was pared by 1 base and J by 0 bases, with 3 bases of the junction left unmatched. This CDR3 region has 17 residues. The full variable domain, completed using reference TRBV5-1 and TRBJ2-6, is KAGVTQTPRYLIKTRGQQVTLSCSPISGHRSVSWYQQTPGQGLQFLFEYFSETQRNKGNFPGRFSGRQFSNSRSEMNVSTLELGDSALYLCASSLMGTSSGANVLTFGAGSRLTVL.

A few counts support this clone. The genes are TRBV5-4 and TRBJ1-1, with unresolved D. V dropped 4 bases and J dropped 2 bases, with 9 bases sitting between them. There are 13 residues in the CDR3. The V gene's germline CDR1 is SGHNT and CDR2 YYREEE (reference sequence). CDR3 region: CASSQRRNTEAFF. In DNA form, the CDR3 reads TGTGCCAGCAGCCAACGGAGAAACACTGAAGCTTTCTTT.

The sample holds a few counts of this clone. J is TRBJ2-2 and V is TRBV28; 7 nucleotides agree with TRBD1. Germline CDR1 and CDR2: MDHEN and SYDVKM. V dropped 5 bases and J dropped 4; count of bases not matched to a gene: 4. There are 14 residues in the CDR3. The CDR3 here is CASSRTGATGELFF. The CDR3 coding sequence is TGTGCCAGCAGTCGAACAGGGGCCACCGGGGAGCTGTTTTTT. The whole variable domain, remainder taken from reference TRBV28 and TRBJ2-2, is DVKVTQSSRYLVKRTGEKVFLECVQDMDHENMFWYRQDPGLGLRLIYFSYDVKMKEKGDIPEGYSVSREKKERFSLILESASTNQTSMYLCASSRTGATGELFFGEGSRLTVL.

This clone was observed a few times. The chain joins TRBV29-1 to TRBJ2-5; TRBD1 is a possible D gene (5 bases). V gave up 6 bases and J gave up 5 bases, with 13 bases separating them. The CDR3 sequence is 12 residues long. Germline V gene lookup returns CDR1 SQVTM and CDR2 ANQGSEA. This CDR3 is CSVWASGETQYF. CDR3 nucleotide sequence: TGCAGCGTCTGGGCCTCAGGGGAGACCCAGTACTTC.

This clone was picked up a small number of times. This chain uses TRBV5-1 with TRBJ1-2; no definite D call. V lost 0 bases, J lost 5 bases, and 11 bases lay in between. This CDR3 region has 14 residues. From germline, CDR1 is SGHRS and CDR2 YFSETQ. The CDR3 is CASSLAGGIYGYTF. The CDR3 nucleotides are TGCGCCAGCAGCTTGGCCGGAGGGATTTATGGCTACACCTTC.

This sequence joins TRBV2 and TRBJ1-1; a weak D match, TRBD1 (5 bases). V was cut by 2 bases and J by 3 bases, with 13 bases left in between. The length of the CDR3 is 15 residues. Looked up from germline, CDR1 is SNHLY and CDR2 is FYNNEI. CDR3 loop: CASSESFGGDTEAFF. DNA of the CDR3: TGTGCCAGCAGTGAATCGTTCGGGGGAGACACTGAAGCTTTCTTT. Full variable domain (outside the CDR3, taken from reference TRBV2 and TRBJ1-1): EPEVTQTPSHQVTQMGQEVILRCVPISNHLYFYWYRQILGQKVEFLVSFYNNEISEKSEIFDDQFSVERPDGSNFTLKIRSTKLEDSAMYFCASSESFGGDTEAFFGQGTRLTVV.

This clone came up a few times. The sample holds other DNA sequences that translate to the same CDR3. The rearrangement joins TRBV2 to TRBJ2-5, with 7 bases fitting TRBD2. The CDR3 is made up of 13 amino acids. V shed 4 bases, J shed 3 bases, and the junction held 2 bases outside the gene matches. The V gene's germline CDR1 is SNHLY and CDR2 FYNNEI. The CDR3 DNA reads as TGTGCCAGCAGTGGTCTAGCGGAAGAGACCCAGTACTTC. Its protein is CASSGLAEETQYF.

The CDR3 nucleotides read TGTGCCAGCAGTTTCCCCGGGACTAGAGTCAAGGAGCAGTACTTC. This codes for CASSFPGTRVKEQYF. J is TRBJ2-7 and V is TRBV28; 8 bases match TRBD2. Losses at the gene ends were 3 bases for V and 7 bases for J; bases not matched to a gene: 11. This CDR3 has 15 residues. Germline lookup yields CDR1 MDHEN and CDR2 SYDVKM.

In its sample, this clone was seen a few times. Written as DNA, the CDR3 is TGTGCCAGCAGTGAACTGTGGGCAGGGAATCAGCCCCAGCATTTT. This encodes CASSELWAGNQPQHF. The V call is TRBV6-1, the J call TRBJ1-5, with D possibly TRBD1 on 5 matching bases. The CDR3 runs 15 residues. Germline V gives CDR1 MNHNS, CDR2 SASEGT. Trimming removed 2 bases at V and 4 bases at J, with 12 bases between.

The sample holds a few counts of this clone. J is TRBJ2-3 and V is TRBV28, with TRBD2 matching 9 bases. The trim removed 6 bases at V and 3 bases at J, leaving 10 bases unmatched. The CDR3 is made up of 16 amino acids. Germline lookup yields CDR1 MDHEN and CDR2 SYDVKM. The CDR3 loop reads CASRIGGLAGTDTQYF. DNA for the CDR3: TGTGCCAGCAGAATTGGGGGGCTAGCGGGGACAGATACGCAGTATTTT.

The V and J genes are TRBV4-2 and TRBJ1-4; TRBD1 agrees at 8 bases. Looked up from germline, CDR1 is LGHNA and CDR2 is YNFKEQ. The CDR3 contains 16 residues. Trimming removed 3 bases from V and 8 bases from J; junction bases left unmatched: 11. The CDR3 nucleotides are TGTGCCAGCAGCCACCTATATGGACAGGGAGGCGAAAAACTGTTTTTT. Protein: CASSHLYGQGGEKLFF.

The V gene is TRBV27, the J gene TRBJ2-5, with 9 bases identical to TRBD2. Germline V CDR1 and CDR2: MNHEY, SMNVEV (reference sequence). The CDR3 spans 15 residues. The V gene end was trimmed by 3 bases and the J gene end by 4 bases; junction bases not matched to a gene: 6. CDR3 coding DNA: TGTGCCAGCAGTTTGCTAGCGGGACCCATAGAGACCCAGTACTTC. The encoded protein is CASSLLAGPIETQYF.

A few counts support this clone. V and J are TRBV25-1 and TRBJ1-1; D gene ambiguous. CDR1 is MGHDK and CDR2 is SYGVNS in the germline V gene. V lost 11 bases and J 5 bases, leaving 18 bases between the germline ends. The length of the CDR3 is 13 residues. CDR3 amino acids: CAAQWGEGTEAFF. CDR3 nucleotides: TGTGCCGCCCAGTGGGGAGAAGGGACTGAAGCTTTCTTT. The full variable domain, in which reference TRBV25-1 and TRBJ1-1 provide the parts outside the CDR3, is EADIYQTPRYLVIGTGKKITLECSQTMGHDKMYWYQQDPGMELHLIHYSYGVNSTEKGDLSSESTVSRIRTEHFPLTLESARPSHTSQYLCAAQWGEGTEAFFGQGTRLTVV.

In this sample, this clone turned up a few times. The chain recombines TRBV19 with TRBJ1-3, with no clear D. The CDR3 covers 13 residues. From germline, CDR1 is LNHDA and CDR2 SQIVND (reference sequence). V lost 9 bases and J 0 bases, leaving 9 bases between the germline ends. DNA for the CDR3: TGTGCCAGCCAGGCCTTCTCTGGAAACACCATATATTTT. Amino acids: CASQAFSGNTIYF.

J is TRBJ2-5 and V is TRBV15, with D maybe TRBD1 (6 bases). The CDR3 sequence is 15 residues long. Trimming took off 8 bases at V and 7 bases at J, with 23 bases between the two ends. Germline V gene sequence: CDR1 LNHNV, CDR2 YYDKDF (reference sequence). For the CDR3, the DNA is TGTGCCACCTCTCTCCCTTCCAGGGGTGAGGGGACCCAGTACTTC. It codes for CATSLPSRGEGTQYF.

This clone was picked up a small number of times. The CDR3 bases are TGTGCCAGCAGCTTAGGACCCAGGGGTAACTATGGCTACACCTTC. Translating gives CASSLGPRGNYGYTF. V usage is TRBV7-9 and J usage is TRBJ1-2, with D possibly matching TRBD1 (6 bases). Germline V gene data show CDR1 as SEHNR and CDR2 as FQNEAQ (reference sequence). The V end was cut by 1 base, the J end by 1 base, with 10 bases between. This CDR3 is 15 amino acids long.

In DNA form, the CDR3 reads TGTGCCAGCAGCGTAGGACAGAACTATGGCTACACCTTC. Amino acids: CASSVGQNYGYTF. The gene calls are TRBV7-9 and TRBJ1-2; TRBD1 might be the D (6 bases). CDR1 is SEHNR and CDR2 is FQNEAQ in the germline V gene (reference sequence). This CDR3 region has 13 residues. The V end lost 5 bases, the J end lost 2 bases, and 9 bases lay between the germline ends.

There are a few counts of this clone. The V call is TRBV6-5, the J call TRBJ1-2; possibly TRBD1 for D (5 bases). The V and J ends lost 6 bases and 6 bases respectively, with 14 bases between them. Germline CDR1 reads MNHEY; CDR2 reads SVGAGI. This CDR3 comprises 13 residues. This chain's CDR3 is CASRARQPDGYTF. CDR3 coding DNA: TGTGCCAGCAGGGCCCGACAGCCCGATGGCTACACCTTC.

This clone has more than one count but fewer than ten. The CDR3 DNA sequence: TGCGCCAGCAGCCAAGGCGGGACAGAGGACAATGAGCAGTTCTTC. Translation gives CASSQGGTEDNEQFF. The gene calls are TRBV4-3 and TRBJ2-1; TRBD1 might be the D (7 bases). Germline CDR1 LGHNA, CDR2 YSLEER. Trimming pared 1 base from V and 5 bases from J, leaving 12 bases between. The CDR3 runs 15 residues.

This chain links TRBV28 with TRBJ2-5, with 12 bases fitting TRBD2. CDR3 length: 15 amino acids. Looked up from germline, CDR1 is MDHEN and CDR2 is SYDVKM. Trimming at V came to 4 bases and at J to 5 bases, leaving 5 bases not matched to a gene. CDR3 nucleotides: TGTGCCAGCAGTTCCGGACTAGCGGGGACGGAGACCCAGTACTTC. Translated, it gives CASSSGLAGTETQYF.

The chain recombines TRBV5-4 with TRBJ2-7; D is perhaps TRBD1 (5 bases). CDR1 and CDR2 (germline): SGHNT, YYREEE (reference sequence). The CDR3 totals 18 residues. Trimming left V 0 bases short and J 7 bases short, with 26 bases between. CDR3 sequence (DNA): TGTGCCAGCAGCTTGGGAGGAGTCTCTGGGGCTTCCCAGAGTGAGCAGTACTTC. Residues: CASSLGGVSGASQSEQYF. Full variable domain (remainder filled in from reference TRBV5-4 and TRBJ2-7): ETGVTQSPTHLIKTRGQQVTLRCSSQSGHNTVSWYQQALGQGPQFIFQYYREEENGRGNFPPRFSGLQFPNYSSELNVNALELDDSALYLCASSLGGVSGASQSEQYFGPGTRLTVT.

This clone was detected only a few times. In DNA, the CDR3 is TGTGCCAGCAGCGCAGTGGGACAGGGGGCAAGTTATGGCTACACCTTC. Translating gives CASSAVGQGASYGYTF. This chain links TRBV9 with TRBJ1-2; 12 nucleotides line up with TRBD1. The germline V gene has CDR1 SGDLS and CDR2 YYNGEE. The J segment lost 5 bases and the V segment lost 3 bases, leaving 8 bases of the junction unmatched. The CDR3 is 16 amino acids.

CDR3 bases: TGTGCCAGCAGTGAAGTTCTGGGGCCTCAGCCCCAGCATTTT. Encoded protein: CASSEVLGPQPQHF. This chain uses TRBV6-1 with TRBJ1-5; D may be TRBD1 (5 bases). CDR3 length equals 14 residues. Germline assignment: CDR1 MNHNS and CDR2 SASEGT. Trimming pared 1 base from V and 6 bases from J, leaving 10 bases between.

This clone was seen a few times. The chain uses TRBV2 and TRBJ1-2, with 10 bases lining up with TRBD1. In germline, CDR1 is SNHLY, CDR2 FYNNEI. CDR3 length: 13 amino acids. After removal of 10 bases from V and 6 bases from J, the junction contained 8 bases not matched to a gene. The CDR3, as DNA: TGTGCCACACTCCGGGACAGGGGTCATGGCTACACCTTC. Amino acid sequence: CATLRDRGHGYTF.

The chain employs TRBV28 and TRBJ2-4; perhaps TRBD1 as D (8 bases). The ends were cut back, 11 bases at V and 6 bases at J, with 14 bases in the middle. This CDR3 has 12 amino acids. The V gene's germline CDR1 is MDHEN and CDR2 SYDVKM. For the CDR3, the DNA is TGTGCCCACACAGGGGGGGGAAACATTCAGTACTTC. Its protein is CAHTGGGNIQYF.

The J gene is TRBJ2-7, the V gene TRBV28; TRBD1 matches at 8 bases. Germline trimming cut 6 bases from V and 3 bases from J; bases unmatched to any gene: 10. Per germline, CDR1 MDHEN and CDR2 SYDVKM. The CDR3 is made up of 15 amino acids. The CDR3 loop reads CASRPPLTGVYEQYF. The CDR3, as DNA: TGTGCCAGCAGACCTCCATTGACAGGGGTCTACGAGCAGTACTTC.